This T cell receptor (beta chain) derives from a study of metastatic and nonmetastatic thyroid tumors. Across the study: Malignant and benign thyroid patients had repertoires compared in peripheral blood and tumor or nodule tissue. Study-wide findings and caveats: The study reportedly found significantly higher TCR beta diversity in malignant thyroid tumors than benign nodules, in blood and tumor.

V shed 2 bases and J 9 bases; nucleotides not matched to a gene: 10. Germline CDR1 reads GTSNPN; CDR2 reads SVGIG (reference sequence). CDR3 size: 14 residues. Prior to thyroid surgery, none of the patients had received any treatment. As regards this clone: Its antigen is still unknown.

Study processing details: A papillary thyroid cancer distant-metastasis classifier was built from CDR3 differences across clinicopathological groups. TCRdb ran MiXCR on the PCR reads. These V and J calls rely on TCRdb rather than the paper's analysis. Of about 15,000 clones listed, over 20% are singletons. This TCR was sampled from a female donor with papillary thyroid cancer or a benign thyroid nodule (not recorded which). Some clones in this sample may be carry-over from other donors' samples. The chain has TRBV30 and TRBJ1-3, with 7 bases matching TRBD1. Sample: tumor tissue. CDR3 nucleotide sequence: TGTGCCTGGAGTTGGACAGGTGGAAGCGGCACCATATATTTT. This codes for CAWSWTGGSGTIYF.